What follows are 4 T cell receptor beta chains derived from one specimen sequenced in a study of T cells in Graves' hyperthyroidism and ophthalmopathy. The investigators amplified TCR beta CDR3 regions from RNA transcripts. The study used the HTBI primer set for a first-round RT-PCR of the TCR CDR3. From the multiplex PCR reads, TCRdb called clonotypes with MiXCR, one entry per CDR3 protein. The sample lists over 200,000 distinct CDR3 sequences; just over 14% were seen once. Sequencing input: blood. These TCRs come from a woman aged 40 to 50 with Graves' hyperthyroidism that later progressed to Graves' ophthalmopathy.

Turning to this clonotype: This may arise from a read error, as a much more abundant clone is one base away. This chain connects TRBV12-3 or TRBV12-4 to TRBJ2-2; D ambiguous. This CDR3 region has 15 residues. The CDR3, as DNA: TGTACCAGCAGTTTATTTCGTCCGAACACCGGGGAGCTGTTTTTT. This encodes CTSSLFRPNTGELFF.

This clonotype occurred many times. The rearrangement links TRBV7-3 to TRBJ2-3; 9 bases are a match to TRBD2. CDR3 length equals 15 residues. CDR1 and CDR2 (germline): SGHTA, FQGTGA. The junction had 5 bases not matched to a gene; V was cut back by 1 base and J by 6 bases. CDR3: CASSLMGGRADTQYF. DNA for the CDR3: TGTGCCAGCAGCTTAATGGGCGGGAGGGCGGATACGCAGTATTTT.

This clonotype came up many times. The genes are TRBV28 and TRBJ2-7; D is possibly TRBD2 (6 bases). Germline V gene data show CDR1 as MDHEN and CDR2 as SYDVKM. The CDR3 is 16 amino acids. Trimming removed 6 bases from V and 3 bases from J, with 21 bases in between. CDR3 sequence (DNA): TGTGCCAGCAGCTACAATGCGGACGGGGGAAACTACGAGCAGTACTTC. Amino acids: CASSYNADGGNYEQYF.

In this sample, this clonotype turned up many times. The J gene is TRBJ2-3, the V gene TRBV28, with D perhaps TRBD1 or TRBD2 (6 bases each). Germline CDR1 is MDHEN and CDR2 is SYDVKM. Trimming pared 7 bases from V and 1 base from J, leaving 15 bases between. CDR3 length: 15 residues. DNA for the CDR3: TGTGCCAGCACCAAACTGGGGGGCCGCACAGATACGCAGTATTTT. Its protein product is CASTKLGGRTDTQYF.